This record concerns one T cell receptor beta chain sequence. Its binding antigen is unknown. No base qualities exist here, and no much larger clone lies one base off it. TCR CDR3 regions were amplified from genomic DNA by multiplex PCR using the deep immunoSEQ assay. Genomic DNA extracted from each cell subset was distributed evenly over all wells of several immunoSEQ 96-well plates, and each plate served as one replicate. For sorted subsets, about 200 ng genomic DNA, equal to 30,000 or so T cell genomes, was loaded into each replicate PCR. The purified libraries were quantified using a Qubit 3.0 fluorometer, sized with a Bioanalyzer 2100, and then quantified again using the KAPA Library Quantification kit. Every immunoSEQ 96-well plate was sequenced on a separate single-read 150-cycle Illumina NextSeq 550 flow cell. The original methods were these. Because only junctional sequences without quality scores were contained in the immunoSEQ output, filtering matching that applied to full-length reads could not be performed. To assign V/J genes and CDR3, sequences were annotated using PyIR, a Python wrapper for IgBLAST v1.9, with IMGT germline references. Any read was removed if the V/J assignment was weak (E-value above 1e-6), the CDR3 was missing, or the read contained stop codons, out-of-frame junctions, or ambiguous translated residues. V3J clonotypes were defined by identical inferred V gene, J gene, and CDR3 amino acid sequence. Percentage overlap between repertoires was computed as shared unique clonotypes divided by the size of the smaller repertoire. RTK rarefaction, the Chao1 estimator, and Recon v2.1 estimates of unobserved clonotypes were used to assess repertoire richness. For all TCRbeta clonotypes obtained by the gDNA method from a few donors, generation probabilities were computed with OLGA. TCRdb obtained this table from immuneACCESS and retained in-frame rearrangements with V and J assigned. These tables miss some clones; where compared with another copy, unresolved V genes account for less than half of the shortfall, and the remainder is unexplained. The DNA was the basis for D and trimming; V, J and clone size are from that table. The sample table holds about 1,800,000 clones, of which roughly 95% were seen once. The ten largest clones capture 0.95% to 1.5% of the sample.

This entry comes from a study of shared clonotypes between healthy human individuals (dated by TCRdb to about 2020). For the study in its entirety: The cohort included a few men and two women between 18 and 49 years of age. Per donor, three plates each were used for CD4 naive and CD4 memory, two for CD8 naive, and one for CD8 memory. To estimate repertoire size and how much clonotype sharing occurs between individuals, the study deeply sequenced the blood TCR repertoires of about 5 healthy adults. Libraries were prepared and TCR repertoires were sequenced by different laboratories using diverse techniques, in order to increase sequencing depth and limit assay-specific biases. Between about 0.94 and 8.9 billion PBMCs per donor were obtained by leukapheresis.

Trimming costs V 0 bases and J 4 bases, and their ends lie 14 bases apart. From the cysteine up to the phenylalanine, the CDR3 has a length of 15 residues. Only the CDR3 part of the read is kept: 45 bases, read in frame from the first base. Sequences SGHDT (CDR1) and YYEEEE (CDR2) are obtained from the germline V gene. What the work shows at the level of the full study, not this receptor alone: Clonotypes shared by all four sorted-subset donors showed higher generation probabilities than non-shared clonotypes. Across a few donors, approximately 5% of naive CD4, roughly 3.5% of naive CD8, 2.3% of memory CD4, and approximately 0.4% of memory CD8 clonotypes were shared. Incomplete sequencing was indicated by rarefaction of sorted-subset datasets, despite the large sequencing depth. The small number of donors limited the genetic and exposure-history diversity represented. Sampling was restricted to blood, and TCR repertoires in tissue are likely to differ from TCR repertoires in blood. Based on pairwise subsampling, the degree of clonotype sharing among donors was expected to be affected by sequencing depth. Estimated clonotype richness was generally larger for naive than for memory subsets.

CD8 naive samples were obtained by positive selection for CCR7 among CD45RO-negative cells, yielding a CD45RA+CCR7+ population from which TemRA cells were excluded. Healthy HIV-negative adults with no recently reported acute infections or vaccinations were included as donors. Every donor was a Caucasian adult living in Nashville, Tennessee, USA. Blood was collected by leukapheresis, and PBMCs were isolated by Ficoll-Histopaque density gradient centrifugation and then cryopreserved in liquid nitrogen vapor phase. Analytical flow cytometry was used to check the purity and quantity of every magnetically sorted T cell population. Each sorted fraction had its genomic DNA isolated and then quantified by UV absorbance on a Nanodrop 2000c.

The clonotype was recovered from a man younger than 35 in good health. The material sequenced was naive CD8+ T cells sorted from blood. The cell subset or site label corresponds to: CD45RA+CCR7+. Recombination joined TRBV5-6 with TRBJ2-7; the D gene lacks a confident call. The CDR3 protein is CASSLGPIPLYEQYF. The bases read TGTGCCAGCAGCTTGGGGCCTATCCCCCTTTACGAGCAGTACTTC.